Listed below are T cell receptor beta chains from one sample, sequenced in a study of cytomegalovirus exposure and HLA in healthy donors. Method: immunoSEQ multiplex PCR; TCRdb's copy keeps in-frame clones and lacks some. The table records around 140,000 clones, approximately 80% of them present only once. Material for sequencing was PBMCs. These receptors were obtained from a male donor in good health and CMV-seropositive. The CDR3 runs from the conserved cysteine through the conserved F or W. The D gene is left open where the match is weak. Only some rows state a clone size, as once, few, many or a class for expanded clones.

d_call: TRBD2; j_call: TRBJ2-2; clone_size: -; v_call: TRBV28; cdr3_nt: TGTGCCAGCAGTTTCTCTGGGGGGGCCGGGGAGCTGTTTTTT; cdr3_aa: CASSFSGGAGELFF
d_call: -; j_call: TRBJ2-7; clone_size: -; v_call: TRBV5-5; cdr3_nt: TGTGCCAGCAGCTTGGAAGTGGTCTCCTACGAGCAGTACTTC; cdr3_aa: CASSLEVVSYEQYF
d_call: -; j_call: TRBJ1-2; clone_size: -; v_call: TRBV5-6; cdr3_nt: TGTGCCAGCATGGTAGCAGGGGCGAATGGCTACACCTTC; cdr3_aa: CASMVAGANGYTF
d_call: -; j_call: TRBJ2-3; clone_size: once; v_call: TRBV6-1; cdr3_nt: TGTGCCAGCAGTGAAGTGGGACACCTTTCTAGCACAGATACGCAGTATTTT; cdr3_aa: CASSEVGHLSSTDTQYF
d_call: -; j_call: TRBJ2-4; clone_size: -; v_call: TRBV5-6; cdr3_nt: TGTGCCAGCAGCTTGGTCGGGGATGGGGTAGCCAAAAACAGTCAGTACTTC; cdr3_aa: CASSLVGDGVAKNSQYF
d_call: TRBD1; j_call: TRBJ2-3; clone_size: -; v_call: TRBV28; cdr3_nt: TGTGCCAGCAGTTTATTGGGACAGGGCCCACGGGTGCAGTATTTT; cdr3_aa: CASSLLGQGPRVQYF
d_call: -; j_call: TRBJ2-1; clone_size: few; v_call: TRBV19; cdr3_nt: TGTGCCAGTAACTACCAAATCGACGGGGGTGAGCAGTTCTTC; cdr3_aa: CASNYQIDGGEQFF
d_call: -; j_call: TRBJ1-1; clone_size: -; v_call: TRBV7-6; cdr3_nt: TGTGCCAGCAGCGCCCCAGGGTTGAACACTGAAGCTTTCTTT; cdr3_aa: CASSAPGLNTEAFF
d_call: -; j_call: TRBJ2-7; clone_size: once; v_call: TRBV6-5; cdr3_nt: TGTGCCAGCAGTTACTCGTCAGGGGTCTACGAGCAGTACTTC; cdr3_aa: CASSYSSGVYEQYF
d_call: -; j_call: TRBJ2-7; clone_size: -; v_call: TRBV18; cdr3_nt: TGTGCCAGCGACTCAGGGGTAAACGAGCAGTACTTC; cdr3_aa: CASDSGVNEQYF
d_call: TRBD1; j_call: TRBJ1-3; clone_size: -; v_call: TRBV10-3; cdr3_nt: TGTGCCATCAGTGAGTCCCGGGACAGGGGATATTTT; cdr3_aa: CAISESRDRGYF
d_call: TRBD2; j_call: TRBJ2-1; clone_size: once; v_call: TRBV27; cdr3_nt: TGTGCCAGCAGTGTGGGACTAGCGGACTACAATGAGCAGTTCTTC; cdr3_aa: CASSVGLADYNEQFF
d_call: TRBD1; j_call: TRBJ2-3; clone_size: -; v_call: TRBV28; cdr3_nt: TGTGCCAGCAGTTCGACAGGGGGTACGACAGATACGCAGTATTTT; cdr3_aa: CASSSTGGTTDTQYF
d_call: TRBD1; j_call: TRBJ1-1; clone_size: -; v_call: TRBV14; cdr3_nt: TGTGCCAGCAGCCCAGGGGGGACAGCTAAAGCTTTCTTT; cdr3_aa: CASSPGGTAKAFF
d_call: -; j_call: TRBJ1-4; clone_size: -; v_call: TRBV5-1; cdr3_nt: TGCGCCAGCAGCTTTGAAGGACAGAGGAACGAAAAACTGTTTTTT; cdr3_aa: CASSFEGQRNEKLFF